Following are 20 T cell receptor beta chains from one sample sequenced in a study of shared clonotypes between healthy human individuals. Sequenced by immunoSEQ multiplex PCR; TCRdb stores in-frame clones only, minus some. This table has 1,500,000 or so clones, roughly 96% appearing once. Source material: naive CD4+ T cells sorted from blood. The subset was: CD45RA+ positively selected. These receptors originate from a man aged 25-45 years in good health.

Concerning this clone: A junction end diverges from the germline sequence, so it may reflect a read error. V gene TRBV7-2 combines with J gene TRBJ2-7; D is uncertain. The V gene's germline CDR1 is SGHTA and CDR2 FQGNSA. The length of the CDR3 is 13 residues. The CDR3 DNA is TGTGCCAGCAGCTATAGTACAGCCGCCGAAGTCTTCTTC. Translation gives CASSYSTAAEVFF.

V is TRBV19 and J is TRBJ2-6, with D maybe TRBD1 (5 bases). The CDR3 loop spans 18 amino acids. Trimming removed 3 bases at V and 0 bases at J, with 15 bases between. CDR1 is LNHDA and CDR2 is SQIVND in the germline V gene (reference sequence). The CDR3 loop reads CASSMMGDSLSGANVLTF. CDR3 bases: TGTGCCAGTAGTATGATGGGTGACAGCCTCTCTGGGGCCAACGTCCTGACTTTC.

This chain joins TRBV18 and TRBJ1-2, with 8 bases identical to TRBD1. In germline, CDR1 is KGHSH, CDR2 LQKENI. The CDR3 runs 15 residues. With V trimmed by 3 bases and J by 4 bases, 7 bases remained unmatched. The CDR3 protein is CASSPSRDRPYGYTF. The CDR3 region has the DNA TGTGCCAGCTCACCCTCCCGGGACAGGCCCTATGGCTACACCTTC.

V gene TRBV6-1 combines with J gene TRBJ1-5, with 9 bases aligning to TRBD1. J lost 5 bases, V lost 3 bases, and 8 bases had no gene match. Germline-derived CDR1 and CDR2 are MNHNS and SASEGT. The CDR3 consists of 16 residues. Written as DNA, the CDR3 is TGTGCCAGCAGTGACGGGGGACAGGGCTGGGATCAGCCCCAGCATTTT. Its protein product is CASSDGGQGWDQPQHF.

V gene TRBV2 combines with J gene TRBJ2-3; the D is unclear. The CDR3 runs 12 residues. The V gene's germline CDR1 is SNHLY and CDR2 FYNNEI. V was pared by 5 bases and J by 5 bases, with 8 bases between. CDR3 sequence (DNA): TGTGCCAGCAGTCCGCTTATAGATACGCAGTATTTT. This translates into CASSPLIDTQYF.

V and J are TRBV5-1 and TRBJ1-1; D gene unclear. Trimming took off 4 bases at V and 3 bases at J, with 19 bases between the two ends. Germline V gene lookup returns CDR1 SGHRS and CDR2 YFSETQ. This CDR3 has 16 amino acids. CDR3 coding DNA: TGCGCCAGCAGCCCGGAGGCGGGGAGGGCCCACACTGAAGCTTTCTTT. Translation: CASSPEAGRAHTEAFF.

This chain joins TRBV6-1 and TRBJ1-3, with D unclear. V lost 3 bases, J lost 2 bases, and 8 bases lay in between. CDR3 length: 14 amino acids. In germline, CDR1 is MNHNS, CDR2 SASEGT. CDR3 sequence reads: CASSERAAGNTIYF. Here the CDR3 DNA reads TGTGCCAGCAGTGAGAGGGCAGCTGGAAACACCATATATTTT.

Concerning this clone itself: The same CDR3 can be traced to other DNA sequences in this sample. This sequence joins TRBV9 and TRBJ1-1, with D unresolved. Trimming took 0 bases from V and 6 from J, leaving 9 bases between them. CDR1 SGDLS and CDR2 YYNGEE come from the germline V gene. This CDR3 contains 13 residues. The CDR3: CASSVVGSPEAFF. As DNA, the CDR3 is TGTGCCAGCAGCGTAGTGGGGTCTCCTGAAGCTTTCTTT.

The genes are TRBV28 and TRBJ1-4, with TRBD1 as a possible D gene (5 bases). The CDR3 extends over 16 amino acids. Germline V CDR1 and CDR2: MDHEN, SYDVKM. Trimming removed 1 base at V and 7 bases at J, with 16 bases between. CDR3 sequence: CASSLSHGQGVEKLFF. DNA of the CDR3: TGTGCCAGCAGTTTATCCCACGGGCAGGGCGTTGAAAAACTGTTTTTT.

V gene TRBV2 combines with J gene TRBJ2-7; D remains unclear. This CDR3 spans 15 amino acids. CDR1 SNHLY and CDR2 FYNNEI come from the germline V gene. Trimming took off 3 bases at V and 0 bases at J, with 12 bases between the two ends. CDR3 coding DNA: TGTGCCAGCAGTGACTTGCCGCGCCACTCCTACGAGCAGTACTTC. Protein sequence: CASSDLPRHSYEQYF. Full variable domain (outside the CDR3, taken from reference TRBV2 and TRBJ2-7): EPEVTQTPSHQVTQMGQEVILRCVPISNHLYFYWYRQILGQKVEFLVSFYNNEISEKSEIFDDQFSVERPDGSNFTLKIRSTKLEDSAMYFCASSDLPRHSYEQYFGPGTRLTVT.

The genes are TRBV6-6 and TRBJ1-1, with unresolved D. This CDR3 is built from 14 residues. The V end was cut by 5 bases, the J end by 2 bases, with 12 bases between. Per the germline V gene, CDR1 is MNHNY and CDR2 is SVGAGI (reference sequence). CDR3 nucleotide sequence: TGTGCCAGCAGTACGACGGTCCCCAACACTGAAGCTTTCTTT. This encodes CASSTTVPNTEAFF.

The V and J genes are TRBV20-1 and TRBJ2-7; D remains unclear. This CDR3 is 10 amino acids long. Germline V gene data show CDR1 as DFQATT and CDR2 as SNEGSKA (reference sequence). Deletions cut 6 bases from V and 2 bases from J, with 5 bases between. The CDR3 sequence is CSALTYEQYF. The CDR3 DNA sequence: TGCAGTGCGCTGACCTACGAGCAGTACTTC.

The chain uses TRBV10-3 and TRBJ2-1; TRBD2 aligns across 12 bases. V trimming: 2 bases; J trimming: 7 bases; junction bases outside the gene matches: 6. Germline assignment: CDR1 ENHRY and CDR2 SYGVKD. The CDR3 runs 16 residues. The CDR3 region has the DNA TGTGCCATCAGTGAGCCTCGGACTAGCGGGACAAATGAGCAGTTCTTC. This sequence encodes CAISEPRTSGTNEQFF.

The chain has TRBV9 and TRBJ2-2; 12 positions match TRBD1. The CDR3 length is 16 residues. V was clipped by 3 bases and J by 7 bases; unmatched bases: 7. CDR1 and CDR2 from the germline V gene are SGDLS and YYNGEE. In DNA form, the CDR3 reads TGTGCCAGCAGCGCCCGGGACAGGGGGCTTTTCGGGGAGCTGTTTTTT. This translates into CASSARDRGLFGELFF.

This rearrangement joins TRBV21-1 to TRBJ2-5; the tabulated D call, TRBD1, remains unverified against the DNA. TRBV21-1 is reported as a pseudogene. The CDR3 extends over 17 amino acids. The CDR3, as DNA: TGTGCCAGCAGCAAACCTGGGGACACGAGTTACCCAGAGACCCAGTACTTC. Protein sequence: CASSKPGDTSYPETQYF.

The chain joins TRBV10-2 to TRBJ2-7; 9 nucleotides agree with TRBD1. This CDR3 is built from 13 residues. J lost 4 bases, V lost 8 bases, and 6 bases had no gene match. Germline CDR1 and CDR2: WSHSY and SAAADI. CDR3 nucleotides: TGCGCCAGCGTCGGGACAGGGAGTTACGAGCAGTACTTC. Protein sequence: CASVGTGSYEQYF.

The chain joins TRBV14 to TRBJ1-3; no definite D call. Trimming stripped 4 bases from V and 3 bases from J, with 7 bases between. The germline CDR1 and CDR2 sequences are SGHDN and FVKESK. CDR3 length equals 13 residues. This CDR3 reads CASSPRIGNTIYF. CDR3 bases: TGTGCCAGCAGCCCCAGGATTGGAAACACCATATATTTT.

J is TRBJ2-1 and V is TRBV2, with 13 bases aligning to TRBD2. This CDR3 spans 14 amino acids. V shed 6 bases, J shed 8 bases, and the junction held 4 bases outside the gene matches. Germline V gives CDR1 SNHLY, CDR2 FYNNEI. CDR3 sequence (DNA): TGTGCCAGCAGGCCGGGACTAGCGGGATATGAGCAGTTCTTC. It is translated as CASRPGLAGYEQFF.

V usage is TRBV7-9 and J usage is TRBJ2-7; unclear D gene. Germline CDR1 and CDR2: SEHNR and FQNEAQ (reference sequence). This CDR3 contains 14 residues. Deletions cut 5 bases from V and 2 bases from J, with 13 bases between. The CDR3 coding sequence is TGTGCCAGCAGCCCGAGGCAGGTCCCCTACGAGCAGTACTTC. Its translation: CASSPRQVPYEQYF.

This clone was found once. The V and J genes are TRBV25-1 and TRBJ2-3; perhaps TRBD2 as D (5 bases). The CDR3 consists of 11 residues. Germline V gene sequence: CDR1 MGHDK, CDR2 SYGVNS. Trimming left V 7 bases short and J 5 bases short, with 7 bases between. The DNA for the CDR3 is TGTGCCAGCATAGGAGGAGATACGCAGTATTTT. It codes for CASIGGDTQYF.